The TCR beta chain described here comes from a study of beta chain features in type 1 diabetes. As concerns this clone: Its target is not known.

CDR3 size: 16 residues. V was shortened by 0 bases and J by 1 base, with 12 bases between the two germline ends. Germline V gene data show CDR1 as SGHNT and CDR2 as YYREEE (reference sequence). Heparinised blood was drawn once per donor, averaging approximately 100 mL. CD4+ naive, central memory, regulatory and stem cell-like memory cells were sorted via CD45RO/CCR7/CD25/CD127/CD95/CD27. The study, taken as a whole, reports: Shorter templates might be favored by PCR, and equally so in patients and in controls.

The isolated RNA, all of it, was reverse transcribed, so expressed TCRB transcripts were what got sequenced. TCRdb's copy holds only in-frame clones and misses some; the assay was immunoSEQ multiplex PCR. The sample has 400,000 to 550,000 clones, more than 9.5% seen once. The clonotype was recovered from a woman under 30 in good health. Material: naive CD4+ T cells from blood. The chain has TRBV5-4 and TRBJ2-3; D gene uncertain. CDR3 sequence (DNA): TGTGCCAGCAGCTTGGATGCGGTCGTGGGCACAGATACGCAGTATTTT. As protein: CASSLDAVVGTDTQYF.